This TCR beta chain was recovered during a study of CD8 T cells in ankylosing spondylitis. MiXCR was run by TCRdb on the 5' RACE reads, yielding one entry per CDR3 protein. The repertoire holds around 17,000 distinct CDR3 sequences, around 8% seen once, with less than 40% in the top ten. This clonotype was seen repeatedly, ten times or more. The antigen is unknown. Study-level findings and limits: Disease-associated clonotypes exhibited CD8+ identity and were relatively infrequent in peripheral blood. Several highly homologous variants formed a TCR beta motif that appeared characteristic of ankylosing spondylitis blood.

The V and J ends lost 2 bases and 1 base, in that order; junction bases with no gene match: 0. CDR1 is SGHTA and CDR2 is FQGNSA in the germline V gene. The CDR3 is made up of 15 amino acids. This TCR was sampled from a male donor with ankylosing spondylitis or in good health (not recorded which). The source material was blood. V gene TRBV7-2 combines with J gene TRBJ2-3, with TRBD2 matching over 10 bases. The CDR3 reads CASSLTSGGTDTQYF. CDR3 nucleotide sequence: TGTGCCAGCAGCTTAACTAGCGGGGGCACAGATACGCAGTATTTT.